The 21 T cell receptor beta chains reported below all come from one sample, sequenced in a study of human T cells and chemical hapten exposure. TCRdb re-derived calls from the RACE reads in MiXCR, one entry per CDR3 protein. This sample carries some 180,000 distinct CDR3 sequences, roughly a quarter of them seen once, and the ten largest clones take 2.5%. Time point reported: patch test 3, about 24 weeks after DPC sensitization. Specified treatment: therapeutic diphenylcyclopropenone sensitization with weekly scalp DPC. Specimen: whole blood, collected in connection with sensitization to the hapten diphenylcyclopropenone (DPC). The receptors derive from a woman between 40 and 55 years old with alopecia areata. Some clones in this sample may be carry-over from other donors' samples.

This clonotype was found many times. V and J are TRBV28 and TRBJ2-1; 8 nucleotides align to TRBD2. Germline V lookup: CDR1 MDHEN, CDR2 SYDVKM. This CDR3 is built from 13 residues. Germline trimming cut 6 bases from V and 8 bases from J; bases unmatched to any gene: 6. The CDR3 is CASSLSGSDEQFF. In DNA form, the CDR3 reads TGTGCCAGCAGCTTAAGCGGGAGCGATGAGCAGTTCTTC.

The chain is built from TRBV18 and TRBJ2-7, with D maybe TRBD1 (6 bases). The CDR3 extends over 15 amino acids. CDR1 and CDR2 (germline): KGHSH, LQKENI. Trimming left V 6 bases short and J 6 bases short, with 21 bases between. Here the CDR3 reads CASSEFDRSWGEQYF. As DNA, the CDR3 is TGTGCCAGCTCTGAATTCGACAGGTCCTGGGGCGAGCAGTACTTC.

This clonotype was counted ten times or more. The V call is TRBV29-1, the J call TRBJ2-1; D is possibly TRBD1 or TRBD2 (6 bases each). This CDR3 has 15 amino acids. The V gene lost 4 bases and the J gene lost 4 bases, with 17 bases spanning the gap. Germline loops: CDR1 SQVTM, CDR2 ANQGSEA. CDR3 region: CSVGDPGAGYNEQFF. CDR3 in DNA: TGCAGCGTTGGGGACCCGGGGGCGGGTTACAATGAGCAGTTCTTC.

By sample share, this clonotype is medium-sized (0.01 to 0.1%). The chain joins TRBV7-3 to TRBJ1-1; the match to TRBD1 covers 7 bases. Germline V gene lookup returns CDR1 SGHTA and CDR2 FQGTGA. V was pared by 5 bases and J by 4 bases, with 13 bases of the junction left unmatched. The CDR3 sequence is 16 residues long. Written as DNA, the CDR3 is TGTGCCAGCAGCCCAAGGGACAGCGCCTTTACCACTGAAGCTTTCTTT. Its protein product is CASSPRDSAFTTEAFF.

The V and J genes are TRBV28 and TRBJ1-4, with a possible D match to TRBD1 (5 bases). The V gene lost 4 bases and the J gene lost 7 bases, with 19 bases spanning the gap. The CDR3 runs 16 residues. Germline V CDR1 and CDR2: MDHEN, SYDVKM. Here the CDR3 reads CASSSQYRSFGEKLFF. The CDR3 DNA follows: TGTGCCAGCAGTTCCCAATACAGGTCTTTCGGTGAAAAACTGTTTTTT.

This clonotype was seen only a few times. This chain joins TRBV7-9 and TRBJ2-7, with TRBD1 identical over 7 bases. Germline assignment: CDR1 SEHNR and CDR2 FQNEAQ (reference sequence). J gave up 5 bases and V 1 base, and 8 bases lay outside the gene matches. The length of the CDR3 is 15 residues. CDR3 in amino acids: CASSLVGQVNHEQYF. The CDR3 DNA sequence: TGTGCCAGCAGCTTAGTCGGACAGGTGAACCACGAGCAGTACTTC.

Ten or more counts support this clonotype. The J gene is TRBJ2-4, the V gene TRBV6-2 or TRBV6-3, with D unresolved. Trimming removed 2 bases at V and 5 bases at J, with 1 base between. The CDR3 covers 11 residues. Germline V gives CDR1 MNHEY, CDR2 SVGEGT. The CDR3 sequence is CASSYENIQYF. The CDR3 DNA reads TGTGCCAGCAGTTACGAAAACATTCAGTACTTC.

V is TRBV4-3 and J is TRBJ2-1; 11 nucleotides match TRBD2. V shed 1 base, J shed 7 bases, and the junction held 9 bases outside the gene matches. The length of the CDR3 is 17 residues. Germline V lookup: CDR1 LGHNA, CDR2 YSLEER. The CDR3 DNA follows: TGCGCCAGCAGCCAAGTTGTTAGCGGGAGGGCCGGTAATGAGCAGTTCTTC. The encoded protein is CASSQVVSGRAGNEQFF.

The V gene is TRBV4-2, the J gene TRBJ2-5, with no clear D. The CDR3 has 14 residues. Deletions cut 5 bases from V and 5 bases from J, with 15 bases between. Looked up from germline, CDR1 is LGHNA and CDR2 is YNFKEQ. The CDR3 here is CASSDTGVMETQYF. Written as DNA, the CDR3 is TGTGCCAGCAGCGATACGGGCGTGATGGAGACCCAGTACTTC.

The V and J genes are TRBV28 and TRBJ2-2; 8 bases align to TRBD1. Germline trimming cut 5 bases from V and 2 bases from J; bases unmatched to any gene: 7. This CDR3 has 16 residues. CDR1 is MDHEN and CDR2 is SYDVKM in the germline V gene. Here the CDR3 DNA reads TGTGCCAGCAGTCCCCACGGACAGGGCAACACCGGGGAGCTGTTTTTT. Its protein product is CASSPHGQGNTGELFF.

CDR3 sequence (DNA): TGTGCCAGCAGCGTAGGGACTAGCGGAGATACGCAGTATTTT. Its protein product is CASSVGTSGDTQYF. V and J are TRBV9 and TRBJ2-3, with 10 nucleotides matching TRBD2. The CDR3 spans 14 residues. From germline, CDR1 is SGDLS and CDR2 YYNGEE. Losses at the gene ends were 0 bases for V and 5 bases for J; bases not matched to a gene: 0.

This clonotype was found a few times. The J gene is TRBJ2-7, the V gene TRBV28; TRBD2 is a possible D gene (6 bases). The germline CDR1 and CDR2 sequences are MDHEN and SYDVKM. The CDR3 runs to 13 residues. Deletions cut 6 bases from V and 3 bases from J, with 12 bases between. This CDR3 is CASRSPGDYEQYF. The CDR3 DNA is TGTGCCAGCAGAAGCCCGGGGGACTACGAGCAGTACTTC.

This chain links TRBV6-5 with TRBJ1-1, with D possibly TRBD1 on 5 matching bases. Deletions cut 2 bases from V and 4 bases from J, with 8 bases between. There are 13 residues in the CDR3. CDR1 is MNHEY, CDR2 SVGAGI, per germline. The CDR3 DNA is TGTGCCAGCAGTTACCGAGGGGTCACTGAAGCTTTCTTT. Encoded protein: CASSYRGVTEAFF.

This clonotype was seen a few times. This rearrangement joins TRBV20-1 to TRBJ2-1; possible D gene TRBD1, 5 bases. The germline V gene has CDR1 DFQATT and CDR2 SNEGSKA (reference sequence). This CDR3 comprises 13 residues. Trimming left V 2 bases short and J 9 bases short, with 14 bases between. The CDR3 protein is CSARIGADAEQFF. The CDR3 DNA sequence: TGCAGTGCTAGAATAGGGGCTGATGCTGAGCAGTTCTTC.

The gene calls are TRBV20-1 and TRBJ1-1; tentative D call: TRBD1 (5 bases). There are 15 residues in the CDR3. Germline lookup yields CDR1 DFQATT and CDR2 SNEGSKA (reference sequence). V lost 3 bases to trimming and J lost 4 bases, with 18 bases between them. CDR3 amino acids: CSARKAQGTGTEAFF. The CDR3 DNA reads TGCAGTGCTAGGAAGGCGCAGGGAACGGGCACTGAAGCTTTCTTT.

About this clonotype itself: The junction departs from germline at one end; a sequencing error may be responsible. The rearrangement joins TRBV6-5 to TRBJ2-1; D is possibly TRBD1 (5 bases). There are 13 residues in the CDR3. The germline gives CDR1 MNHEY, CDR2 SVGAGI. The CDR3 loop is CTSSYGRQYEQFF. The CDR3 DNA reads as TGTACCAGCAGTTACGGCAGACAGTATGAGCAGTTCTTC.

Only a few counts were recorded for this clonotype. This sequence joins TRBV10-3 and TRBJ2-5; 8 bases are shared with TRBD2. The V and J ends lost 6 bases and 4 bases, in that order; junction bases with no gene match: 7. The CDR3 is made up of 14 amino acids. CDR1 and CDR2 from the germline V gene are ENHRY and SYGVKD. This CDR3 is CAISPGTRRETQYF. DNA of the CDR3: TGTGCCATCAGCCCCGGGACTAGACGAGAGACCCAGTACTTC.

The chain couples TRBV4-2 to TRBJ2-3, with no clear D. The V end lost 1 base, the J end lost 2 bases, and 7 bases lay between the germline ends. Germline CDR1 reads LGHNA; CDR2 reads YNFKEQ. This CDR3 is 14 amino acids long. The CDR3 region is CASSQAHDTDTQYF. CDR3 bases: TGTGCCAGCAGCCAAGCCCATGACACAGATACGCAGTATTTT.

This clonotype was seen a handful of times. CDR3 bases: TGTGCCAGCAGTCTTTCGTCCTGGACGACCATATCACTTGGCGATGAGCAGTTCTTC. Amino acid sequence: CASSLSSWTTISLGDEQFF. The V and J genes are TRBV28 and TRBJ2-1; no reliable D call. CDR1 is MDHEN, CDR2 SYDVKM, per germline. This CDR3 comprises 19 residues. The V gene lost 5 bases and the J gene lost 8 bases, with 31 bases spanning the gap.

In its sample, this clonotype was seen a few times. A read error is likely, as this CDR3 ends without the conserved phenylalanine or tryptophan. The limits of the CDR3 on the DNA are not certain, so only TCRdb's listed CDR3 is given. The chain carries TRBV20-1 and TRBJ2-2; the table's D call of TRBD2 was not tested on the DNA. The CDR3 numbers 8 amino acids, ends counted. Germline V gene lookup returns CDR1 DFQATT and CDR2 SNEGSKA (reference sequence). This CDR3 reads CSATRVLL.

This chain joins TRBV11-2 and TRBJ2-7; D might be TRBD1 or TRBD2, each matching 5 bases. The ends were cut back, 5 bases at V and 0 bases at J, with 20 bases in the middle. The CDR3 has 17 residues. Germline V gene data show CDR1 as SGHAT and CDR2 as FQNNGV. The CDR3 reads CASSPRGAAHNSYEQYF. The CDR3 nucleotides are TGTGCCAGCAGCCCGCGAGGGGCAGCGCACAACTCCTACGAGCAGTACTTC.